This T cell receptor beta chain was sequenced during a study of low-dose radiotherapy and immunotherapy resistance in tumors. Study-wide context: 1 Gy per fraction was delivered to Cohort 2 every two weeks, for 13 Gy total over 26 weeks.

In its sample, this clonotype was seen a few times. Trimming at V came to 5 bases and at J to 0 bases, leaving 3 bases not matched to a gene. CDR3 size: 14 residues. CDR1 MNHNS and CDR2 SASEGT come from the germline V gene. Priming of first-strand cDNA relied on TRAV- and TRBV-specific primers (covering alpha and beta chains). Over roughly 20 PCR cycles, TCRs were amplified from a constant-region primer and V-primer adapter. TCRdb re-called the reads through MiXCR, storing one row per CDR3 protein. The data hold fewer than 90,000 distinct CDR3 sequences, with around a third observed a single time. Noted time point: before trial treatment. Patients who could take part had advanced solid tumors with no tumor-infiltrating lymphocytes.

The TCR was taken from a female donor with ovarian cancer. Specimen: PBMCs, collected before treatment. The chain combines TRBV6-1 with TRBJ2-5; 7 positions match TRBD1. For the CDR3, the DNA is TGTGCCAGCAGTCTGACAGGGTACCAAGAGACCCAGTACTTC. Protein: CASSLTGYQETQYF.